These 22 T cell receptor beta chains originate from one sample sequenced in a study of blood T cell repertoires in COVID-19. The repertoire was sequenced with immunoSEQ multiplex PCR; TCRdb's copy has only in-frame clones and lacks some. This sample has 100,000 to 150,000 clones, with roughly nine tenths found just once. Sequenced material: peripheral blood. These receptors were collected from a man aged 65 to 79 who had recovered from COVID-19.

The rearrangement joins TRBV28 to TRBJ1-1; perhaps TRBD1 as D (6 bases). The CDR3 extends over 14 amino acids. Per the germline V gene, CDR1 is MDHEN and CDR2 is SYDVKM. V was pared by 7 bases and J by 0 bases, with 12 bases between. The chain's CDR3 is CASIVTGLNTEAFF. CDR3 nucleotides: TGTGCCAGCATTGTGACAGGATTGAACACTGAAGCTTTCTTT.

The chain recombines TRBV28 with TRBJ1-4; possible D gene TRBD1, 6 bases. The CDR3 is 13 residues long. Deletions cut 2 bases from V and 8 bases from J, with 9 bases between. Germline V gene lookup returns CDR1 MDHEN and CDR2 SYDVKM. The CDR3 DNA reads as TGTGCCAGCAGTTTACCTGGACAGGAAAAACTGTTTTTT. It specifies CASSLPGQEKLFF.

The genes are TRBV9 and TRBJ2-7; perhaps TRBD1 as D (5 bases). V was pared by 0 bases and J by 1 base, with 14 bases between. This CDR3 is 16 amino acids long. Per the germline V gene, CDR1 is SGDLS and CDR2 is YYNGEE. Here the CDR3 DNA reads TGTGCCAGCAGCGTAGGCTTGACAGCCCTATCCTACGAGCAGTACTTC. Translated: CASSVGLTALSYEQYF.

The chain couples TRBV5-1 to TRBJ1-3; 9 bases align to TRBD1. CDR1 and CDR2 (germline): SGHRS, YFSETQ. The CDR3 runs to 16 residues. The J segment lost 8 bases and the V segment lost 4 bases, leaving 13 bases of the junction unmatched. CDR3 region: CASSITGGAYDYTIYF. The CDR3 DNA follows: TGCGCCAGCAGCATTACAGGGGGCGCATACGACTACACCATATATTTT.

This clone was seen only once. The chain joins TRBV5-1 to TRBJ1-2; D remains ambiguous. V shed 4 bases and J shed 7 bases, with 11 bases lying between them. The CDR3 has 12 residues. Germline V gene data show CDR1 as SGHRS and CDR2 as YFSETQ. CDR3 residues: CASSDDGLGYTF. CDR3 DNA sequence: TGCGCCAGCAGCGATGATGGGCTTGGCTACACCTTC.

This chain uses TRBV28 with TRBJ1-3, with TRBD1 identical over 12 bases. The length of the CDR3 is 18 residues. With V trimmed by 4 bases and J by 6 bases, 13 bases remained unmatched. Germline CDR1 is MDHEN and CDR2 is SYDVKM. The CDR3: CASSSTRDRGRGKNTIYF. CDR3 bases: TGTGCCAGCAGTTCAACCCGGGACAGGGGGCGCGGTAAAAACACCATATATTTT.

This chain uses TRBV3-1 (or the pseudogene TRBV3-2) with TRBJ2-5, with 12 bases aligning to TRBD2. V lost 0 bases and J lost 7; bases outside the gene matches: 6. The germline CDR1 and CDR2 sequences are LGHDT and YNNKEL (reference sequence). This CDR3 is 16 amino acids long. The DNA of the CDR3 is TGTGCCAGCAGCCAAGAGGAGCTAGCGGGAGGGGGGACCCAGTACTTC. Translated: CASSQEELAGGGTQYF.

The chain recombines TRBV5-8 with TRBJ1-1; TRBD1 matches 8 bases. The CDR3 has 15 amino acids. J lost 1 base, V lost 4 bases, and 6 bases had no gene match. The germline CDR1 and CDR2 sequences are SGHTS and YDEGEE. In nucleotides, the CDR3 is TGTGCCAGCAGCAAGGGACAGGCGAAGAACACTGAAGCTTTCTTT. Amino acids: CASSKGQAKNTEAFF.

The rearrangement uses TRBV4-1 and TRBJ2-3; weak D call: TRBD1 (5 bases). Germline loops: CDR1 MGHRA, CDR2 YSYEKL. Trimming left V 5 bases short and J 0 bases short, with 15 bases between. CDR3 length equals 16 residues. The CDR3 is CASSFTGSLSTDTQYF. The CDR3 nucleotides are TGCGCCAGCAGCTTTACAGGCTCGCTAAGCACAGATACGCAGTATTTT.

This clone was counted only a few times. CDR3 sequence: CASSPGQPRANEKLFF. The CDR3, as DNA: TGTGCCAGCAGCCCGGGACAGCCCAGAGCTAATGAAAAACTGTTTTTT. The rearrangement joins TRBV5-6 to TRBJ1-4, with TRBD1 identical over 7 bases. The CDR3 loop spans 16 amino acids. Losses at the gene ends were 4 bases for V and 3 bases for J; bases not matched to a gene: 9. Germline-derived CDR1 and CDR2 are SGHDT and YYEEEE.

The V and J genes are TRBV6-6 and TRBJ1-6, with D maybe TRBD1 (5 bases). The CDR3 loop spans 17 amino acids. V was clipped by 5 bases and J by 4 bases, with 18 bases between them. Per germline, CDR1 MNHNY and CDR2 SVGAGI (reference sequence). The CDR3 loop reads CASSPIGTGDYNSPLHF. Here the CDR3 DNA reads TGTGCCAGCAGTCCGATCGGGACTGGCGATTATAATTCACCCCTCCACTTT.

The chain uses TRBV29-1 and TRBJ2-7, with 7 bases aligning to TRBD1. The V segment lost 7 bases and the J segment 5 bases; nucleotides outside the gene matches: 11. CDR1 and CDR2 from the germline V gene are SQVTM and ANQGSEA. The CDR3 has 13 residues. The CDR3 reads CSARLQGRDEQYF. The CDR3 DNA reads TGCAGCGCTCGCTTACAGGGGCGGGACGAGCAGTACTTC.

The CDR3 DNA reads as TGCGCCAGCAGCCATAACACCGGGGAGCTGTTTTTT. Translation: CASSHNTGELFF. The V and J genes are TRBV5-1 and TRBJ2-2; D is ambiguous. Germline lookup yields CDR1 SGHRS and CDR2 YFSETQ. V dropped 4 bases and J dropped 2 bases, with 3 bases sitting between them. The CDR3 extends over 12 amino acids.

This chain uses TRBV6-1 with TRBJ2-1, with 9 bases fitting TRBD1. The V gene's germline CDR1 is MNHNS and CDR2 SASEGT. This CDR3 spans 14 amino acids. The junction had 6 bases not matched to a gene; V was cut back by 6 bases and J by 6 bases. The CDR3 DNA reads TGTGCCAGCAGGGGGACAGGGTATGGCAATGAGCAGTTCTTC. This translates into CASRGTGYGNEQFF.

The chain has TRBV7-3 and TRBJ1-6; D gene uncertain. Germline values: CDR1 SGHTA, CDR2 FQGTGA. CDR3 size: 13 residues. V was cut by 0 bases and J by 8 bases, with 5 bases left in between. The DNA of the CDR3 is TGTGCCAGCAGCTTAACCCGGGATTCACCCCTCCACTTT. Protein: CASSLTRDSPLHF.

The chain is built from TRBV12-2 and TRBJ1-2; the table's D call of TRBD1 was not tested on the DNA. TRBV12-2 is a documented pseudogene. The CDR3 totals 15 residues. The DNA for the CDR3 is TGTGCAAGTCGCCAGGGAGGACAGGGGGCCGATGGCTACACCTTC. Amino acids: CASRQGGQGADGYTF.

Concerning this clone itself: This specimen includes other DNA sequences encoding the same CDR3. The chain carries TRBV5-6 and TRBJ1-6; TRBD1 aligns across 7 bases. Germline V gene lookup returns CDR1 SGHDT and CDR2 YYEEEE. The CDR3 is 14 residues long. Trimming took 0 bases from V and 10 from J; bases not matched to a gene: 4. Here the CDR3 reads CASSLAGGNSPLHF. CDR3 DNA sequence: TGTGCCAGCAGCTTGGCAGGGGGAAACTCACCCCTCCACTTT.

The chain joins TRBV5-4 to TRBJ1-2, with 7 bases that match TRBD1. The V gene's germline CDR1 is SGHNT and CDR2 YYREEE (reference sequence). V trimming: 6 bases; J trimming: 3 bases; junction bases outside the gene matches: 8. The length of the CDR3 is 14 residues. CDR3 sequence reads: CASNPTGDDYGYTF. The CDR3 DNA reads as TGTGCCAGCAATCCCACAGGGGATGACTATGGCTACACCTTC.

V is TRBV18 and J is TRBJ1-2, with D uncertain. The CDR3 sequence is 15 residues long. V lost 1 base and J lost 1, with 10 bases in between. CDR1 and CDR2 from the germline V gene are KGHSH and LQKENI. Written as DNA, the CDR3 is TGTGCCAGCTCACCACAAACGGGGAGTAACTATGGCTACACCTTC. This encodes CASSPQTGSNYGYTF.

The V call is TRBV7-9, the J call TRBJ1-1; no definite D call. The CDR3 has 17 residues. V was clipped by 1 base and J by 4 bases, with 19 bases between them. CDR1 and CDR2 from the germline V gene are SEHNR and FQNEAQ (reference sequence). The CDR3 coding sequence is TGTGCCAGCAGCTTAGGTCACGGAACGGGATACAGCACTGAAGCTTTCTTT. Translation gives CASSLGHGTGYSTEAFF. The variable domain in full, completed from reference TRBV7-9 and TRBJ1-1, reads DTGVSQNPRHKITKRGQNVTFRCDPISEHNRLYWYRQTLGQGPEFLTYFQNEAQLEKSRLLSDRFSAERPKGSFSTLEIQRTEQGDSAMYLCASSLGHGTGYSTEAFFGQGTRLTVV.

This clone has just one count. A junction end diverges from the germline sequence, so it may reflect a read error. The chain joins TRBV2 to TRBJ1-1; maybe TRBD1 (6 bases). CDR1 and CDR2 from the germline V gene are SNHLY and FYNNEI. CDR3 length equals 13 residues. The CDR3 bases are TGTGCCAGCAGTGAATGGGGGGAGGGGGAAGCTCTCTTT. Encoded protein: CASSEWGEGEALF.

The rearrangement joins TRBV9 to TRBJ1-6; D is ambiguous. The CDR3 runs to 14 residues. The germline V gene has CDR1 SGDLS and CDR2 YYNGEE. The V end lost 0 bases, the J end lost 4 bases, and 5 bases lay between the germline ends. DNA for the CDR3: TGTGCCAGCAGCGTAGAAGAGTATAATTCACCCCTCCACTTT. Protein sequence: CASSVEEYNSPLHF.